The clone carrying this T cell receptor beta chain came up many times. As yet, its antigen is unknown. The sample is drawn from a study of T cell repertoires in cytomegalovirus infection. Study findings and constraints: Carriers of CMV and the relevant HLA type were discriminated by public TCR beta frequency. HLA-C-restricted CMV clonotypes gave the most frequent clonotype in two of eight donors.

TCRdb re-derived calls from the reads in MiXCR, one entry per CDR3 protein. Counted here are approximately 500,000 distinct CDR3 sequences, about 11% occurring once; the ten biggest clones make up roughly 10%. CDR3 size: 13 residues. V was clipped by 2 bases and J by 7 bases, with 9 bases between them. The germline V gene encodes CDR1 MNHEY and CDR2 SMNVEV (reference sequence). Sequenced sample: PBMCs. This chain uses TRBV27 with TRBJ1-5; D ambiguous. The TCR comes from a human donor in good health (CMV status not recorded). Some clones in this sample may be carry-over from other donors' samples. In DNA, the CDR3 is TGTGCCAGCAGTTTACGTGGGAGCCAGCCCCAGCATTTT. Encoded protein: CASSLRGSQPQHF.